This TCR beta chain was observed in a study of human T cells and chemical hapten exposure. Whole-study context: The use of 2% DPC on 2 cm by 2 cm of upper inner arm skin constituted sensitization. Patch tests applied 0.01% DPC to the upper back and were scored after 6 days. Study results and caveats: Alopecia affected the donors, so their immune response may differ from healthy people's. Expanded TCRs clustered into significantly more large CDR3 similarity groups than controls, the analysis revealed.

TCRdb reprocessed the RACE reads with MiXCR, giving one entry per CDR3 protein. The sample includes roughly 150,000 distinct CDR3 sequences, approximately 10% seen only once; the top ten take around 1.4%. Looked up from germline, CDR1 is DFQATT and CDR2 is SNEGSKA (reference sequence). The CDR3 has 14 amino acids. Trimming took 1 base from V and 7 from J; bases not matched to a gene: 7. This clonotype was picked up a small number of times. Its specificity is unknown. Stated time point: patch test 2, 6 weeks after DPC sensitization. Treatment described: therapeutic diphenylcyclopropenone sensitization with weekly scalp DPC.

This chain uses TRBV20-1 with TRBJ1-2; 9 bases match TRBD1. This clonotype was obtained from a woman aged 50 to 65 with alopecia areata. Some clones in this sample may be carry-over from other donors' samples. Sequences were derived from whole blood, sampled in connection with sensitization to the hapten diphenylcyclopropenone (DPC). The CDR3 DNA follows: TGCAGTGCTAGAGTGGCCGGACAGGGGATTGGCTACACCTTC. This encodes CSARVAGQGIGYTF.